The 3 T cell receptor beta chains in this list originate from one sample, sequenced in a study of T cells after somatic rescue of genetic block. This table comes from immunoSEQ multiplex PCR, and its TCRdb copy is limited to in-frame clones, with some not included. The data hold approximately 88,000 clones, with 90% observed a single time. Source material: peripheral blood mononuclear cells (PBMCs). The receptors come from a woman younger than 35.

The gene calls are TRBV11-2 and TRBJ1-4, with D possibly being TRBD1 (5 bases). The CDR3 is 13 amino acids. Germline CDR1 SGHAT, CDR2 FQNNGV. V was cut by 3 bases and J by 7 bases, with 9 bases left in between. The chain's CDR3 is CASSFGRAEKLFF. In DNA form, the CDR3 reads TGTGCCAGCAGCTTTGGCAGGGCTGAAAAACTGTTTTTT. Using reference TRBV11-2 and TRBJ1-4 for the parts outside the CDR3, the full variable domain is EAGVAQSPRYKIIEKRQSVAFWCNPISGHATLYWYQQILGQGPKLLIQFQNNGVVDDSQLPKDRFSAERLKGVDSTLKIQPAKLEDSAVYLCASSFGRAEKLFFGSGTQLSVL.

V and J are TRBV7-2 and TRBJ2-2; 7 nucleotides agree with TRBD2. The trim removed 0 bases at V and 6 bases at J, leaving 4 bases unmatched. The CDR3 runs 15 residues. Germline values: CDR1 SGHTA, CDR2 FQGNSA. The CDR3, as DNA: TGTGCCAGCAGCTTAGCGGTCGCGGGGGCCGGGGAGCTGTTTTTT. This sequence encodes CASSLAVAGAGELFF.

The chain uses TRBV12-5 and TRBJ1-2; D unresolved. The CDR3 is 12 residues long. V dropped 5 bases and J dropped 2 bases, with 6 bases sitting between them. Germline V gene lookup returns CDR1 LGHNT and CDR2 FRNRAP. CDR3 amino acids: CASGPGNYGYTF. Written as DNA, the CDR3 is TGTGCTAGTGGTCCGGGGAACTATGGCTACACCTTC.